This T cell receptor (beta chain) emerged from a study of T cells in localized non-small cell lung cancer. Findings and limits, study-wide: Longer survival (overall) was linked to higher T cell density in blood. Median detection of top 100 tumor clones in adjacent lung was 57 clones.

On this clone itself: The antigen remains undetermined.

Germline V lookup: CDR1 SEHNR, CDR2 FQNEAQ (reference sequence). Between the trimmed V and J ends, which lost 7 bases and 4 bases, there was a span of 10 bases. The CDR3 spans 12 residues. The table came from immunoSEQ multiplex PCR; TCRdb's copy has only in-frame clones and leaves some out. The table records roughly 15,000 clones, around 85% of them present only once. The sequences come from peripheral blood, collected before any cancer treatment. This chain links TRBV7-9 with TRBJ2-5, with D uncertain. The source of this sequence is a woman aged 35 to 69 with stage I lung adenocarcinoma. DNA for the CDR3: TGTGCCAGCACCAATCTGCTAGAGACCCAGTACTTC. It is translated as CASTNLLETQYF.